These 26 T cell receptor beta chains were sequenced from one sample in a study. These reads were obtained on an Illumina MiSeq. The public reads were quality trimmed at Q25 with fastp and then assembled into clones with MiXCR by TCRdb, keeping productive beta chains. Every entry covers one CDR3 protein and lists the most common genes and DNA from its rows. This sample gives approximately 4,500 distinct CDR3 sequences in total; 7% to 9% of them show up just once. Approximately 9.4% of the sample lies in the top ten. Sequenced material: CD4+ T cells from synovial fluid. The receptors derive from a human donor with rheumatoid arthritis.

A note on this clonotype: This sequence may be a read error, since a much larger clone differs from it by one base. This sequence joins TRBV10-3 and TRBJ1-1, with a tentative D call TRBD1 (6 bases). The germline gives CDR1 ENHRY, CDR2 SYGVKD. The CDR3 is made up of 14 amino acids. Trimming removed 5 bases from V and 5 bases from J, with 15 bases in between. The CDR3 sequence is CAISLGGGWTEAFF. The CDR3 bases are TGTGCCATCAGTTTAGGGGGGGGCTGGACTGAAGCTTTCTTT.

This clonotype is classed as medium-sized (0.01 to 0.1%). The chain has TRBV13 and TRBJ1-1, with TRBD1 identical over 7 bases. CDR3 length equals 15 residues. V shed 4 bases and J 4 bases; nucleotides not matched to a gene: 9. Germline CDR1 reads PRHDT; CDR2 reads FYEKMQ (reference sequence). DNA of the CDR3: TGTGCCAGCAGCTCAAACAGGGGTGAGGGCACTGAAGCTTTCTTT. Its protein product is CASSSNRGEGTEAFF.

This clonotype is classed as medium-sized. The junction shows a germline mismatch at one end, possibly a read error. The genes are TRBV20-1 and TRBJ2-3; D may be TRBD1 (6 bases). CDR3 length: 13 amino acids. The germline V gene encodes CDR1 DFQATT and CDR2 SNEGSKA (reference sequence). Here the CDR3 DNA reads TGCAGTGCTAAATCTCCGCGGACAGAGACGCAGTATTTT. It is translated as CSAKSPRTETQYF.

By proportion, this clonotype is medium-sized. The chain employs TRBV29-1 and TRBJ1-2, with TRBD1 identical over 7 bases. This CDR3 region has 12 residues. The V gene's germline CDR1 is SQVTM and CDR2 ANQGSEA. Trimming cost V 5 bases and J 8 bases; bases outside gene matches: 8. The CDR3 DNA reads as TGCAGCGTTAAAAGGGGGCAGGGGGGCTACACCTTC. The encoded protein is CSVKRGQGGYTF.

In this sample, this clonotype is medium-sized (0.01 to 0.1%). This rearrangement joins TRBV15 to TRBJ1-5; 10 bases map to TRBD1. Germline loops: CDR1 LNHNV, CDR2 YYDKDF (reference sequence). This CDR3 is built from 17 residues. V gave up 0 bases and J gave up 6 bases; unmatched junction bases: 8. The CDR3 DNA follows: TGTGCCACCAGCAGAGACTACGGACAGGGGGATGGTCAGCCCCAGCATTTT. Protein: CATSRDYGQGDGQPQHF.

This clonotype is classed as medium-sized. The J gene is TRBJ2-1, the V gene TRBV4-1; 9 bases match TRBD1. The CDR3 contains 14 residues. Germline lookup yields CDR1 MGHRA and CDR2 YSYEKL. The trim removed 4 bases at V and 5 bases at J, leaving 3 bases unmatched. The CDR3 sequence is CASSRRTGDNEQFF. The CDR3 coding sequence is TGCGCCAGCAGCCGCCGGACAGGGGACAATGAGCAGTTCTTC.

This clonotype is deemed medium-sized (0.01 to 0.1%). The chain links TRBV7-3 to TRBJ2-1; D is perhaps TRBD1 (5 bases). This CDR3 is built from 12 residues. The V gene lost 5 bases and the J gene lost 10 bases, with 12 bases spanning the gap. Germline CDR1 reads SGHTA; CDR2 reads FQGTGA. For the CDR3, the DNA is TGTGCCAGCAGCCACTCTAAGGGGGAGCAGTTCTTC. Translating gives CASSHSKGEQFF.

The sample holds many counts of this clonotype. This CDR3 reads CASKVGGTGELFF. The CDR3 region has the DNA TGCGCCAGCAAGGTCGGGGGCACCGGGGAGCTGTTTTTT. The chain combines TRBV5-1 with TRBJ2-2; D is perhaps TRBD2 (6 bases). V was clipped by 6 bases and J by 4 bases, with 10 bases between them. The germline V gene has CDR1 SGHRS and CDR2 YFSETQ. The CDR3 has 13 amino acids.

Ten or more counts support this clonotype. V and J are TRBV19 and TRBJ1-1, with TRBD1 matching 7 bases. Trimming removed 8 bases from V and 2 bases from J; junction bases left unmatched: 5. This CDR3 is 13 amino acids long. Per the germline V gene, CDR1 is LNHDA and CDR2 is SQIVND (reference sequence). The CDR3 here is CASSDRVNTEAFF. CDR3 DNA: TGTGCCAGTTCCGACAGGGTCAACACTGAAGCTTTCTTT.

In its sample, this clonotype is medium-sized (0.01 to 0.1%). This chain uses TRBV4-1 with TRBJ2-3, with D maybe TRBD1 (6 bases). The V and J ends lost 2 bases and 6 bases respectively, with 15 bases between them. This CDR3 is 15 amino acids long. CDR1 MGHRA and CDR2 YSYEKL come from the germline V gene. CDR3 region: CASSQLHGQRDTQYF. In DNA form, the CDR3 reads TGCGCCAGCAGCCAACTACATGGACAGCGGGATACGCAGTATTTT.

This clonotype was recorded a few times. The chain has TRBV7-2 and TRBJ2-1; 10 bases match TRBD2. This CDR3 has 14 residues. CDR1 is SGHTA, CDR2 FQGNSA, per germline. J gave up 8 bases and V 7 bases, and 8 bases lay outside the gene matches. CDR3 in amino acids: CASKRGLAVHEQFF. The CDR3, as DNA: TGTGCCAGCAAACGCGGACTAGCGGTCCATGAGCAGTTCTTC.

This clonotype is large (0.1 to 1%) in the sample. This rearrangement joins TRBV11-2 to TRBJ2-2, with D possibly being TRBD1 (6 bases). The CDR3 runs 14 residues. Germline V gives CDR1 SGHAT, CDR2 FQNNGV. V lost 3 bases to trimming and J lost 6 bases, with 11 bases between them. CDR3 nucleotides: TGTGCCAGCAGCTTGAACAGGGTTCCCGGGGAGCTGTTTTTT. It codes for CASSLNRVPGELFF.

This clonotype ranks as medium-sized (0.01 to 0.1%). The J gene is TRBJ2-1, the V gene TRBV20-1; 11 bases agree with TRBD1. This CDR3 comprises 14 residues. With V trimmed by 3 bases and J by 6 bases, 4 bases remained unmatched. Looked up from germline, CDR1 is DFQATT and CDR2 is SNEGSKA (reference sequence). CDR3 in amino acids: CSARPDRGRNEQFF. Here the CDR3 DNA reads TGCAGTGCTAGGCCGGACAGGGGGCGCAATGAGCAGTTCTTC.

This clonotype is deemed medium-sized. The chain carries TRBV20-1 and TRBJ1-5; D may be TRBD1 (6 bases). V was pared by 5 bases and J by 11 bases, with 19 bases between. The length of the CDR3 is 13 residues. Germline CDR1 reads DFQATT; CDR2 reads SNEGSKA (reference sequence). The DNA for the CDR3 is TGCAGTGCTCAACAGGGTTTGGTCCAGTCCCAGCATTTT. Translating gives CSAQQGLVQSQHF.

The CDR3 DNA reads as TGCGCCAGCAGCCAAGCGGGAGACGGGTTTTACAATGAGCAGTTCTTC. Protein: CASSQAGDGFYNEQFF. The chain couples TRBV4-1 to TRBJ2-1; maybe TRBD2 (6 bases). This CDR3 has 16 amino acids. Between the trimmed V and J ends, which lost 1 base and 4 bases, there was a span of 14 bases. Germline values: CDR1 MGHRA, CDR2 YSYEKL.

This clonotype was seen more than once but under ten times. CDR3 coding DNA: TGTGCCATCAGTGCAGCGGGAGTTGGTGAGACCCAGTACTTC. It yields the protein CAISAAGVGETQYF. The rearrangement links TRBV10-3 to TRBJ2-5, with TRBD2 matching over 8 bases. The CDR3 sequence is 14 residues long. Germline values: CDR1 ENHRY, CDR2 SYGVKD. The V gene end was trimmed by 4 bases and the J gene end by 5 bases; junction bases not matched to a gene: 6.

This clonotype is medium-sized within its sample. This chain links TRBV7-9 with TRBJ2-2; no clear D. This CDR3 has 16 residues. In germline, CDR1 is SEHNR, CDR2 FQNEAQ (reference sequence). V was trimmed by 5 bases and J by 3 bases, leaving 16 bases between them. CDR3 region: CASSPPGAIDTGELFF. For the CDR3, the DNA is TGTGCCAGCAGCCCTCCAGGAGCTATAGACACCGGGGAGCTGTTTTTT.

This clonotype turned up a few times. The CDR3 is CATSRDHQGTYGYTF. The CDR3 DNA is TGTGCCACCAGCAGAGATCATCAGGGCACCTATGGCTACACCTTC. The chain recombines TRBV15 with TRBJ1-2, with D maybe TRBD1 (5 bases). Germline lookup yields CDR1 LNHNV and CDR2 YYDKDF (reference sequence). The CDR3 is made up of 15 amino acids. The V and J ends lost 0 bases and 4 bases respectively, with 12 bases between them.

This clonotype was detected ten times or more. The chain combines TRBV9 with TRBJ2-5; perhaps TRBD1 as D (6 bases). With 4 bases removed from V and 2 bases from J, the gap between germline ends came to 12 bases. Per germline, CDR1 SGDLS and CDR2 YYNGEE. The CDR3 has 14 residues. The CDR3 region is CASSHWTDQETQYF. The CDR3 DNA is TGTGCCAGCAGCCACTGGACAGATCAAGAGACCCAGTACTTC.

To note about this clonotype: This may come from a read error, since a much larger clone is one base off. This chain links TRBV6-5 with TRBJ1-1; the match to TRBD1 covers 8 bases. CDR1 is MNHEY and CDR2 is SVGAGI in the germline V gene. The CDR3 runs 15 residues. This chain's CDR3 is CASSLQGARNTEALF. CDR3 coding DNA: TGTGCCAGCAGCCTCCAGGGGGCGCGAAACACTGAAGCTCTCTTT.

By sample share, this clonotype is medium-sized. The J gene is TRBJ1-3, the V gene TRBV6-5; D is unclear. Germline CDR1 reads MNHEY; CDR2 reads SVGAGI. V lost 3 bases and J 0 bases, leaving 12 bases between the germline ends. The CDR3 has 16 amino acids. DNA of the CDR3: TGTGCCAGCAGTTATGACGCCGCGGACTCTGGAAACACCATATATTTT. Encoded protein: CASSYDAADSGNTIYF.

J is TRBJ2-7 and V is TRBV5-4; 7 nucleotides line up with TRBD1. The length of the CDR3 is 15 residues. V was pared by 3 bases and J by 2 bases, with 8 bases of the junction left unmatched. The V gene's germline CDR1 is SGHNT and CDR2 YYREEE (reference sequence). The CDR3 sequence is CASSSQGQTTYEQYF. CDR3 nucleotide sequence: TGTGCCAGCAGCTCTCAGGGACAGACAACCTACGAGCAGTACTTC. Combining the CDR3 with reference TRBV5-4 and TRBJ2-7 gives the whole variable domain ETGVTQSPTHLIKTRGQQVTLRCSSQSGHNTVSWYQQALGQGPQFIFQYYREEENGRGNFPPRFSGLQFPNYSSELNVNALELDDSALYLCASSSQGQTTYEQYFGPGTRLTVT.

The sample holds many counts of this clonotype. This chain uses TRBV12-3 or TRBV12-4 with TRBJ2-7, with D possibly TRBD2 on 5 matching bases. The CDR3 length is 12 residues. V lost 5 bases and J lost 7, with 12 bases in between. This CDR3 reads CASSGLGGEQYF. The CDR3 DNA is TGTGCCAGCAGTGGCTTAGGAGGAGAGCAGTACTTC.

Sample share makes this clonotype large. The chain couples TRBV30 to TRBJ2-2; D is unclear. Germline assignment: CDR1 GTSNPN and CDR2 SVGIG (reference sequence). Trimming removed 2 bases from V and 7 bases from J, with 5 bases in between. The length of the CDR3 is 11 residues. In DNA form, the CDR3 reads TGTGCCTGGAGTAATGGCGGGGAGCTGTTTTTT. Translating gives CAWSNGGELFF.

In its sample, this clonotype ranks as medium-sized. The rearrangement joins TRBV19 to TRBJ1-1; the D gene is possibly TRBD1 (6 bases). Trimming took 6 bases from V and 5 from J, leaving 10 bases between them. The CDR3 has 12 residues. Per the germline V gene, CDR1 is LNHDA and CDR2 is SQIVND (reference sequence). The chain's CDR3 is CASSRGATEAFF. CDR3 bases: TGTGCCAGTAGCAGGGGCGCGACTGAAGCTTTCTTT.

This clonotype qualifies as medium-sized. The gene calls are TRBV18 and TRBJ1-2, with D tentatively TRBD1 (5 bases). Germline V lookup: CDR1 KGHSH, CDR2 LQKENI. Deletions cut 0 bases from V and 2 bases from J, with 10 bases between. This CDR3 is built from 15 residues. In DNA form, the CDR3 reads TGTGCCAGCTCACCACCAGCTGGGACGAACTATGGCTACACCTTC. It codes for CASSPPAGTNYGYTF.